This TCR beta chain was observed in a study of monozygotic twins with cystic fibrosis. General observations from the study: Monozygotic CF twins shared more identical nucleotide clonotypes than unrelated patients. The repertoire was suggested to be naive-dominated, clonality median around 0.01.

Only in-frame clones appear in the TCRdb table, and some are missing; sequencing was by immunoSEQ multiplex PCR. Among about 14,000 clones listed, around 84% were seen once. Of note for this clone: The antigen is unknown.

The germline V and J ends were trimmed by 2 bases and 3 bases, with 8 bases remaining between them. This CDR3 has 14 amino acids. The germline gives CDR1 MNHEY, CDR2 SVGAGI. This chain uses TRBV6-5 with TRBJ1-5; D uncertain. Sequencing input: blood. This sequence was found in a boy between 5 and 17 years old with cystic fibrosis. CDR3 region: CASSYMGDNQPQHF. CDR3 nucleotide sequence: TGTGCCAGCAGTTACATGGGAGACAATCAGCCCCAGCATTTT.